The rows below give T cell receptor beta chains drawn from one sample of a study of Graves' ophthalmopathy and Graves' hyperthyroidism. TCRdb reprocessed the multiplex PCR reads with MiXCR, giving one entry per CDR3 protein. The sample consists of about 640,000 distinct CDR3 sequences, about 38% of them appearing once. Sample: peripheral blood. The receptors here all came from an adult man with Graves' ophthalmopathy. Each CDR3 is given with its conserved first and last residue. The D gene is left open where the match is weak. Clone size is given for some rows only: seen once, a few or many times, or a class if the clone is expanded.

J,D,size,V,CDR3,DNA
TRBJ1-3,TRBD1,few,TRBV14,CASSQRQGGHSGNTIYF,TGTGCCAGCAGCCAACGACAGGGGGGACACTCTGGAAACACCATATATTTT
TRBJ1-1,.,.,TRBV6-4,CASTNEGPGSGDTEAFF,TGTGCCAGCACTAATGAAGGACCGGGCAGTGGAGACACTGAAGCTTTCTTT
TRBJ2-7,TRBD1,.,TRBV9,CASSPGQALEQYF,TGTGCCAGCTCACCAGGACAGGCTCTCGAGCAGTACTTC
TRBJ1-1,.,many,TRBV4-2,CASSEQLEGYTEAFF,TGTGCCAGCAGCGAACAATTGGAGGGGTACACTGAAGCTTTCTTT
TRBJ2-3,TRBD2,.,TRBV29-1,CSGRGSLADTQYF,TGCAGCGGTCGCGGGAGTCTAGCAGATACGCAGTATTTT
TRBJ2-5,TRBD1,few,TRBV6-1,CASSGQGWYQETQYF,TGTGCCAGCAGTGGACAGGGGTGGTACCAAGAGACCCAGTACTTC
TRBJ2-7,.,.,TRBV20-1,CSARDGGGPRYEQYF,TGCAGTGCTAGAGATGGGGGGGGGCCACGGTACGAGCAGTACTTC
TRBJ1-1,.,many,TRBV20-1,CSPLGNTEAFF,TGCAGCCCTCTTGGAAACACTGAAGCTTTCTTT
TRBJ2-2,.,few,TRBV5-5,CASSLDRAYTGELFF,TGTGCCAGCAGCTTAGATAGGGCCTACACCGGGGAGCTGTTTTTT
TRBJ2-1,TRBD1,few,TRBV29-1,CSVERGGVRNEQFF,TGCAGCGTTGAAAGAGGGGGCGTGCGCAATGAGCAGTTCTTC